These 7 T cell receptor beta chains share one sample of origin, sequenced in a study of human T cells and chemical hapten exposure. During construction of the library, unique molecular identifiers were attached to individual cDNA molecules for quantitative, reproducible TCR counting. TCRdb ran MiXCR on the reads and lists one entry per CDR3 protein. The data contain about 4,000 distinct CDR3 sequences, 45% to 50% of them singletons. The sample's treatment: therapeutic diphenylcyclopropenone sensitization with weekly scalp DPC. Sequenced material: whole blood, taken before DPC sensitization or 2, 6, or about 24 weeks after (not recorded which). The receptors were gathered from an adult with alopecia areata. Some clones in this sample may be carry-over from other donors' samples. This table probably holds off-target reads from a library built for another chain.

This clonotype has more than one count but fewer than ten. The V call is TRBV11-2, the J call TRBJ2-1; TRBD2 matches 12 bases. Germline values: CDR1 SGHAT, CDR2 FQNNGV. V trimming: 5 bases; J trimming: 0 bases; junction bases outside the gene matches: 11. This CDR3 comprises 19 residues. The CDR3 DNA reads TGTGCCAGCAGCCAACTAGCGGGGGGCCCTACCGGCTCCTACAATGAGCAGTTCTTC. Protein: CASSQLAGGPTGSYNEQFF.

J is TRBJ2-7 and V is TRBV28; the match to TRBD2 covers 9 bases. Germline V lookup: CDR1 MDHEN, CDR2 SYDVKM. The CDR3 is 17 residues long. V lost 3 bases to trimming and J lost 0 bases; unmatched junction nucleotides: 9. This chain's CDR3 is CASSFIRLADHSYEQYF. In DNA, the CDR3 is TGTGCCAGCAGTTTTATACGACTAGCGGATCACTCCTACGAGCAGTACTTC.

This rearrangement joins TRBV29-1 to TRBJ2-1; 7 nucleotides match TRBD1. The V gene's germline CDR1 is SQVTM and CDR2 ANQGSEA. The CDR3 has 14 residues. With 0 bases clipped from V and 4 bases from J, the junction kept 3 bases outside the gene matches. CDR3 in DNA: TGCAGCGTTGAAGAGCAACAGGGGTACAATGAGCAGTTCTTC. As protein: CSVEEQQGYNEQFF.

The CDR3 loop reads CASSFLLAYNEQFF. The DNA of the CDR3 is TGTGCCAGCAGTTTTCTCCTAGCTTACAATGAGCAGTTCTTC. The chain combines TRBV28 with TRBJ2-1, with D possibly TRBD2 on 5 matching bases. This CDR3 is 14 amino acids long. Germline CDR1 and CDR2: MDHEN and SYDVKM. The V and J ends lost 3 bases and 4 bases respectively, with 10 bases between them.

There are a few counts of this clonotype. J is TRBJ2-3 and V is TRBV7-6; 8 nucleotides align to TRBD2. Germline CDR1 SGHVS, CDR2 FNYEAQ. The CDR3 is 14 amino acids. The CDR3 protein is CASRAGGSTDTQYF. The CDR3 bases are TGTGCGTCCAGGGCGGGGGGTAGCACAGATACGCAGTATTTT.

The rearrangement joins TRBV3-1 to TRBJ2-2; D is possibly TRBD1 (5 bases). The germline V and J ends were trimmed by 6 bases and 7 bases, with 18 bases remaining between them. CDR1 and CDR2 (germline): LGHDT, YNNKEL (reference sequence). The CDR3 runs 15 residues. CDR3 region: CASSLKGRSGGELFF. The DNA of the CDR3 is TGTGCCAGCAGTCTAAAGGGGCGAAGTGGCGGGGAGCTGTTTTTT.

V gene TRBV27 combines with J gene TRBJ1-6; 7 positions agree with TRBD1. V trimming: 3 bases; J trimming: 10 bases; junction bases outside the gene matches: 9. Germline V lookup: CDR1 MNHEY, CDR2 SMNVEV (reference sequence). The CDR3 covers 15 residues. The CDR3 DNA reads as TGTGCCAGCAGTTTTTCGTCAGGGACAGACTCACCCCTCCACTTT. This gives the protein CASSFSSGTDSPLHF.